This section outlines one TCR beta chain sequence together with its context. Libraries were prepared by immunoSEQ multiplex PCR; TCRdb keeps only in-frame clonotypes and omits some of them. The profile covers about 270,000 clones, with approximately 89% appearing a single time and around 1.7% taken by the ten largest. This sample was included in a study of blood T cell repertoires in COVID-19. CDR3 length: 17 residues. Unmatched junction bases numbered 11, after V lost 5 bases and J lost 0 bases. Looked up from germline, CDR1 is MDHEN and CDR2 is SYDVKM. The V call is TRBV28, the J call TRBJ1-2; 8 bases line up with TRBD1. This TCR was recovered from a woman aged 55-75 years who had recovered from COVID-19. Sample: peripheral blood. The CDR3 protein is CASSLFGQGTANYGYTF. The CDR3 bases are TGTGCCAGCAGTCTCTTCGGACAGGGAACAGCTAACTATGGCTACACCTTC.